The 23 T cell receptor beta chains below all came from one sample that was sequenced in a study of shared clonotypes between healthy human individuals. TCRdb's table, derived via immunoSEQ multiplex PCR, lists solely in-frame clones and lacks some. The table shows about 2 million clones, with 85% to 95% occurring only once. Material for sequencing was naive CD4+ T cells sorted from blood. As to subset: CD45RA+ positively selected. These receptors all come from a man aged 18 to 30 in good health.

In the case of this clone: The sample contains more than one DNA sequence encoding this CDR3. The genes are TRBV7-2 and TRBJ2-7, with no clear D. The CDR3 spans 15 residues. The germline V gene has CDR1 SGHTA and CDR2 FQGNSA. The V and J ends lost 0 bases and 0 bases respectively, with 9 bases between them. The CDR3 region has the DNA TGTGCCAGCAGCTTAGCTCCCGGGTCCTCCTACGAGCAGTACTTC. This sequence encodes CASSLAPGSSYEQYF.

The V and J genes are TRBV5-1 and TRBJ1-5; 10 bases fit TRBD1. With 4 bases clipped from V and 6 bases from J, the junction kept 7 bases outside the gene matches. The CDR3 extends over 15 amino acids. Germline V gene data show CDR1 as SGHRS and CDR2 as YFSETQ. CDR3 amino acids: CASSTGTGDFQPQHF. Here the CDR3 DNA reads TGCGCCAGCAGCACCGGGACAGGGGATTTTCAGCCCCAGCATTTT.

The chain uses TRBV7-2 and TRBJ1-3; maybe TRBD1 (5 bases). CDR1 and CDR2 from the germline V gene are SGHTA and FQGNSA. The length of the CDR3 is 15 residues. V lost 1 base and J lost 4, with 11 bases in between. The CDR3 is CASSLGGTAGNTIYF. The CDR3, as DNA: TGTGCCAGCAGCTTAGGGGGCACTGCAGGAAACACCATATATTTT.

This clone was seen repeatedly, ten times or more. The chain links TRBV6-4 to TRBJ2-3; D ambiguous. V was cut by 4 bases and J by 5 bases, with 13 bases left in between. The CDR3 length is 14 residues. The germline V gene has CDR1 MRHNA and CDR2 SNTAGT. In DNA form, the CDR3 reads TGTGCCAGCAGTGTTGGGGTTTTAGGAGATACGCAGTATTTT. This encodes CASSVGVLGDTQYF.

J is TRBJ2-7 and V is TRBV5-1, with D perhaps TRBD1 (6 bases). V was shortened by 5 bases and J by 1 base, with 13 bases between the two germline ends. The germline gives CDR1 SGHRS, CDR2 YFSETQ. The CDR3 length is 14 residues. The CDR3 protein is CASSSAGVSYEQYF. CDR3 nucleotide sequence: TGCGCCAGCAGTTCCGCAGGGGTTTCCTACGAGCAGTACTTC.

This rearrangement joins TRBV5-1 to TRBJ2-3; no firm D call. Germline V gives CDR1 SGHRS, CDR2 YFSETQ. Trimming removed 0 bases from V and 6 bases from J, with 11 bases in between. The CDR3 has 14 amino acids. CDR3 loop: CASSLETPGDTQYF. Written as DNA, the CDR3 is TGCGCCAGCAGCTTGGAGACGCCTGGGGATACGCAGTATTTT.

This chain links TRBV6-5 with TRBJ2-7; D gene uncertain. The germline V gene has CDR1 MNHEY and CDR2 SVGAGI. The CDR3 extends over 13 amino acids. V lost 4 bases and J lost 3, with 10 bases in between. CDR3 loop: CASSSPISYEQYF. The CDR3 DNA follows: TGTGCCAGCAGTTCCCCAATAAGCTACGAGCAGTACTTC.

The V and J genes are TRBV7-9 and TRBJ1-2; the match to TRBD1 covers 7 bases. With 4 bases clipped from V and 5 bases from J, the junction kept 13 bases outside the gene matches. This CDR3 is 16 amino acids long. Per germline, CDR1 SEHNR and CDR2 FQNEAQ (reference sequence). The CDR3 is CASSSIGGQTIYGYTF. For the CDR3, the DNA is TGTGCCAGCAGCTCCATAGGGGGACAGACAATTTATGGCTACACCTTC.

This rearrangement joins TRBV19 to TRBJ2-1; TRBD1 might be the D (6 bases). With 7 bases removed from V and 8 bases from J, the gap between germline ends came to 21 bases. There are 15 residues in the CDR3. Germline V gives CDR1 LNHDA, CDR2 SQIVND (reference sequence). The CDR3 here is CASNLQGQFGDEQFF. As DNA, the CDR3 is TGTGCCAGTAACCTTCAGGGGCAATTTGGGGATGAGCAGTTCTTC.

The chain employs TRBV5-1 and TRBJ1-1; D not certain. The CDR3 is 12 amino acids. From germline, CDR1 is SGHRS and CDR2 YFSETQ. V was shortened by 4 bases and J by 2 bases, with 6 bases between the two germline ends. The CDR3 sequence is CASSLHNTEAFF. The CDR3 DNA reads as TGCGCCAGCAGCCTTCATAACACTGAAGCTTTCTTT.

V and J are TRBV21-1 and TRBJ1-6. TRBV21-1 is flagged as a pseudogene. CDR3 length: 16 amino acids. CDR3 region: CASSKEEVLGNSPLHF. The DNA for the CDR3 is TGTGCCAGCAGCAAAGAGGAAGTTTTGGGTAATTCACCCCTCCACTTT.

This clone was detected ten times or more. This chain links TRBV9 with TRBJ1-1; TRBD1 matches 12 bases. Trimming took 4 bases from V and 1 from J; bases not matched to a gene: 5. This CDR3 spans 16 amino acids. Germline CDR1 SGDLS, CDR2 YYNGEE. CDR3 nucleotides: TGTGCCAGCAGCCGGGACAGGGGGCTAGGGAACACTGAAGCTTTCTTT. Protein product: CASSRDRGLGNTEAFF.

The chain recombines TRBV10-3 with TRBJ1-6; tentative D call: TRBD1 (5 bases). V lost 7 bases and J 6 bases, leaving 10 bases between the germline ends. Germline CDR1 and CDR2: ENHRY and SYGVKD. CDR3 length equals 13 residues. The CDR3 DNA reads as TGTGCCATCACGGGGGGAGTTAATTCACCCCTCCACTTT. Translation gives CAITGGVNSPLHF.

In its sample, this clone was seen once. The chain recombines TRBV10-3 with TRBJ2-5; D might be TRBD2 (6 bases). This CDR3 is 13 amino acids long. Germline assignment: CDR1 ENHRY and CDR2 SYGVKD. V shed 4 bases and J shed 4 bases, with 10 bases lying between them. The CDR3 nucleotides are TGTGCCATCAGTGCGGGGGTCGGAGAGACCCAGTACTTC. Protein sequence: CAISAGVGETQYF.

This clone showed up just once. The rearrangement links TRBV28 to TRBJ1-5, with 9 bases matching TRBD1. There are 14 residues in the CDR3. The junction had 7 bases not matched to a gene; V was cut back by 6 bases and J by 7 bases. The V gene's germline CDR1 is MDHEN and CDR2 SYDVKM. Written as DNA, the CDR3 is TGTGCCAGCAGGAACACAGGGGGCGCCCAGCCCCAGCATTTT. This encodes CASRNTGGAQPQHF.

This clone has a single count. The rearrangement links TRBV5-1 to TRBJ2-2, with D possibly being TRBD1 or TRBD2 (6 bases each). Per germline, CDR1 SGHRS and CDR2 YFSETQ. This CDR3 contains 16 residues. The ends were cut back, 4 bases at V and 2 bases at J, with 15 bases in the middle. The CDR3, as DNA: TGCGCCAGCAGCCTAACGGGGGCCCTTAACACCGGGGAGCTGTTTTTT. It yields the protein CASSLTGALNTGELFF.

A single count supports this clone. The chain joins TRBV2 to TRBJ2-2; no definite D call. This CDR3 spans 14 amino acids. Looked up from germline, CDR1 is SNHLY and CDR2 is FYNNEI. Trimming pared 5 bases from V and 2 bases from J, leaving 9 bases between. The CDR3 DNA reads as TGTGCCAGCAGTAACATACAAAACACCGGGGAGCTGTTTTTT. Amino acids: CASSNIQNTGELFF.

This clone was seen once. The J gene is TRBJ1-6, the V gene TRBV6-4, with 7 bases aligning to TRBD1. The CDR3 totals 16 residues. Unmatched junction bases numbered 17, after V lost 10 bases and J lost 8 bases. Germline assignment: CDR1 MRHNA and CDR2 SNTAGT. CDR3 region: CATPRPHRDRDSPLHF. CDR3 bases: TGTGCCACCCCTAGACCCCATCGGGACAGAGATTCACCCCTCCACTTT.

V and J are TRBV2 and TRBJ2-7; either TRBD1 or TRBD2 may supply D (5 bases each). Trimming took off 7 bases at V and 10 bases at J, with 32 bases between the two ends. The CDR3 consists of 17 residues. The V gene's germline CDR1 is SNHLY and CDR2 FYNNEI. The CDR3 spells CASTNFGPGQPYGQQYF. The CDR3 DNA reads as TGTGCCAGCACCAACTTCGGTCCGGGGCAACCCTATGGTCAACAGTACTTC.

V and J are TRBV6-1 and TRBJ2-3, with D hard to call. Germline lookup yields CDR1 MNHNS and CDR2 SASEGT. Trimming shortened V by 7 bases and J by 2 bases, and 10 bases separated the two germline ends. The CDR3 extends over 13 amino acids. As DNA, the CDR3 is TGTGCCAGCACCAGTTGGTCCACAGATACGCAGTATTTT. As protein: CASTSWSTDTQYF.

This rearrangement joins TRBV10-3 to TRBJ2-2, with no clear D. V gave up 11 bases and J gave up 6 bases, with 10 bases separating them. The CDR3 is made up of 11 amino acids. Germline values: CDR1 ENHRY, CDR2 SYGVKD. The CDR3 DNA is TGTGCCTTAGAACTCCCCGGGGAGCTGTTTTTT. This sequence encodes CALELPGELFF.

This chain joins TRBV10-1 and TRBJ2-2; TRBD2 agrees at 9 bases. With 3 bases clipped from V and 6 bases from J, the junction kept 5 bases outside the gene matches. The CDR3 extends over 15 amino acids. The germline gives CDR1 WNHNN, CDR2 SYGVQD (reference sequence). The CDR3 DNA reads as TGCGCCAGCAGTGAAACAGCGGGAGGACCCGGGGAGCTGTTTTTT. Amino acids: CASSETAGGPGELFF.

This sequence joins TRBV4-2 and TRBJ2-5; D gene uncertain. The CDR3 spans 14 residues. The V end lost 1 base, the J end lost 2 bases, and 8 bases lay between the germline ends. The germline CDR1 and CDR2 sequences are LGHNA and YNFKEQ. In nucleotides, the CDR3 is TGTGCCAGCAGCCAAGTGGCTGTTCAAGAGACCCAGTACTTC. Translating gives CASSQVAVQETQYF.